Included here is one T cell receptor (beta chain) sequence, with context. Its antigen is undetermined. V was pared by 7 bases and J by 9 bases, with 9 bases of the junction left unmatched. This CDR3 has 13 residues. Germline CDR1 is SGHVS and CDR2 is FNYEAQ. Prepared libraries of TCR beta cDNA carried unique molecular identifiers. When about 1 to 11 million T cells were used, they gave roughly 490,000 cDNA molecules. MiXCR, applied by TCRdb to the PCR reads, yields one record per CDR3 protein. The sample records approximately 730,000 distinct CDR3 sequences, 46% being singletons. The data originate from a study of post-analysis software for immune sequencing data. On the study more broadly: Relapsing-remitting, secondary progressive and progressive-relapsing multiple sclerosis courses were included. Notes on the study in general: Compared against controls, patients with multiple sclerosis displayed significantly lower normalized Chao1 diversity. Patients showed TRBV5-6, TRBV5-1 and TRBV20-1 among a few TRBV segments more frequent than in controls. The authors found that F measure strongly co-clustered same-batch samples.

The source of this sequence is a girl aged 5 to 17 with multiple sclerosis. The sample was blood. The J gene is TRBJ2-3, the V gene TRBV7-6, with 8 bases matching TRBD2. Here the CDR3 reads CASIGAGAGTQYF. CDR3 DNA: TGTGCCAGCATTGGAGCGGGAGCGGGGACGCAGTATTTT.